This entry concerns a single TCR beta chain. The antigen is unknown. The donors were members of the roughly 120-subject validation cohort (separate from the approximately 730-subject first cohort). V gave up 4 bases and J gave up 3 bases, with 17 bases separating them. The germline CDR1 and CDR2 sequences are SGDLS and YYNGEE. This CDR3 is built from 15 residues. Measured with immunoSEQ multiplex PCR; TCRdb has only the in-frame clones, and not every one. The sample shows some 350,000 clones, roughly 87% of them seen only once. These data belong to a study of cytomegalovirus exposure and HLA in healthy donors. Study-wide findings and caveats: Some public TCRs appeared in many individuals, while most sequences were rare.

The source of this sequence is a woman under 40 in good health and CMV-seropositive. V and J are TRBV9 and TRBJ2-7; D is possibly TRBD2 (7 bases). Sequenced sample: PBMCs. DNA for the CDR3: TGTGCCAGCAGCCCAACGGGGGGCAGAAACTACGAGCAGTACTTC. This sequence encodes CASSPTGGRNYEQYF.